Each of the 11 T cell receptor beta chains below was sequenced from the same sample in a study of blood T cell repertoires in COVID-19. Only in-frame clones appear in the TCRdb table, and some are missing; sequencing was by immunoSEQ multiplex PCR. The data show 250,000 or so clones, 80% to 90% seen once. Sample: PBMCs or T cells enriched from blood (not recorded which). These receptors all come from a woman aged 45-65 years who had been exposed to COVID-19.

This chain links TRBV20-1 with TRBJ1-5, with D hard to call. Germline V CDR1 and CDR2: DFQATT, SNEGSKA (reference sequence). Trimming cost V 3 bases and J 14 bases, with 14 bases left between them. This CDR3 contains 11 residues. The CDR3 spells CSASGFGAEHF. In DNA form, the CDR3 reads TGCAGTGCTAGCGGGTTTGGTGCGGAGCATTTT.

The J gene is TRBJ2-3, the V gene TRBV30, with TRBD2 as a possible D gene (6 bases). CDR1 and CDR2 (germline): GTSNPN, SVGIG (reference sequence). V lost 2 bases to trimming and J lost 0 bases, with 18 bases between them. The CDR3 has 17 amino acids. CDR3 protein: CAWSSYAPGLSTDTQYF. The CDR3 DNA is TGTGCCTGGAGTTCCTACGCGCCGGGACTGAGCACAGATACGCAGTATTTT.

The chain uses TRBV6-1 and TRBJ2-1; D may be TRBD1 (6 bases). CDR1 is MNHNS and CDR2 is SASEGT in the germline V gene. V lost 2 bases to trimming and J lost 7 bases, with 9 bases between them. The CDR3 has 13 residues. CDR3 coding DNA: TGTGCCAGCAGTGAAAACAGGGTGAATGAGCAGTTCTTC. The encoded protein is CASSENRVNEQFF.

The J gene is TRBJ2-1, the V gene TRBV13, with 8 bases matching TRBD1. Germline V gene sequence: CDR1 PRHDT, CDR2 FYEKMQ (reference sequence). The CDR3 spans 16 residues. The junction had 14 bases not matched to a gene; V was cut back by 7 bases and J by 6 bases. The CDR3 DNA follows: TGTGCCAGCACCATCAGGAGTAACAGGGGGTTCAATGAGCAGTTCTTC. Translated, it gives CASTIRSNRGFNEQFF. Based on the CDR3 plus reference TRBV13 and TRBJ2-1, the full variable domain is AAGVIQSPRHLIKEKRETATLKCYPIPRHDTVYWYQQGPGQDPQFLISFYEKMQSDKGSIPDRFSAQQFSDYHSELNMSSLELGDSALYFCASTIRSNRGFNEQFFGPGTRLTVL.

The V and J genes are TRBV11-1 and TRBJ2-7; tentatively, D is TRBD1 (6 bases). This CDR3 region has 13 residues. The germline V gene has CDR1 SGHAT and CDR2 FQDESV (reference sequence). V was pared by 8 bases and J by 5 bases, with 16 bases between. DNA for the CDR3: TGTGCCAGCGGGGACACGGAGTTTAACGAGCAGTACTTC. It specifies CASGDTEFNEQYF.

The V and J genes are TRBV14 and TRBJ2-7; TRBD1 agrees at 10 bases. Trimming cost V 1 base and J 4 bases; bases outside gene matches: 7. CDR3 length equals 16 residues. Germline loops: CDR1 SGHDN, CDR2 FVKESK. CDR3 sequence: CASSQAPGQGRYEQYF. CDR3 DNA: TGTGCCAGCAGCCAAGCCCCGGGACAGGGGCGTTACGAGCAGTACTTC.

J is TRBJ2-1 and V is TRBV11-2; perhaps TRBD1 as D (5 bases). CDR3 size: 15 residues. The germline V and J ends were trimmed by 3 bases and 2 bases, with 11 bases remaining between them. Germline V gives CDR1 SGHAT, CDR2 FQNNGV. The CDR3: CASSFGWGTYNEQFF. As DNA, the CDR3 is TGTGCCAGCAGCTTTGGGTGGGGCACCTACAATGAGCAGTTCTTC.

The chain combines TRBV29-1 with TRBJ2-3; D is possibly TRBD2 (5 bases). Trimming left V 1 base short and J 3 bases short, with 14 bases between. Germline V gene lookup returns CDR1 SQVTM and CDR2 ANQGSEA. The length of the CDR3 is 15 residues. CDR3 residues: CSVEVRGFNTDTQYF. CDR3 coding DNA: TGCAGCGTTGAAGTACGGGGTTTTAATACAGATACGCAGTATTTT.

The rearrangement joins TRBV2 to TRBJ1-5; 10 bases line up with TRBD1. Trimming took 4 bases from V and 6 from J; bases not matched to a gene: 6. CDR3 size: 15 residues. From germline, CDR1 is SNHLY and CDR2 FYNNEI. The CDR3: CASSVDRGSSQPQHF. The CDR3 bases are TGTGCCAGCAGTGTGGACAGGGGGTCGAGTCAGCCCCAGCATTTT.

A few counts support this clone. The chain couples TRBV7-2 to TRBJ2-1; TRBD1 agrees at 7 bases. The CDR3 runs to 15 residues. V lost 1 base, J lost 7 bases, and 7 bases stayed unmatched. The germline V gene has CDR1 SGHTA and CDR2 FQGNSA. DNA of the CDR3: TGTGCCAGCAGCTTAGGCCCCGTACAGGGGAATGAGCAGTTCTTC. This sequence encodes CASSLGPVQGNEQFF.

DNA of the CDR3: TGTGCCATCAGCCCACAGGGGACTTCCTCTGGAAACACCATATATTTT. Encoded protein: CAISPQGTSSGNTIYF. This chain connects TRBV10-3 to TRBJ1-3; 7 bases agree with TRBD1. With 6 bases clipped from V and 0 bases from J, the junction kept 8 bases outside the gene matches. The germline CDR1 and CDR2 sequences are ENHRY and SYGVKD. The CDR3 extends over 16 amino acids.